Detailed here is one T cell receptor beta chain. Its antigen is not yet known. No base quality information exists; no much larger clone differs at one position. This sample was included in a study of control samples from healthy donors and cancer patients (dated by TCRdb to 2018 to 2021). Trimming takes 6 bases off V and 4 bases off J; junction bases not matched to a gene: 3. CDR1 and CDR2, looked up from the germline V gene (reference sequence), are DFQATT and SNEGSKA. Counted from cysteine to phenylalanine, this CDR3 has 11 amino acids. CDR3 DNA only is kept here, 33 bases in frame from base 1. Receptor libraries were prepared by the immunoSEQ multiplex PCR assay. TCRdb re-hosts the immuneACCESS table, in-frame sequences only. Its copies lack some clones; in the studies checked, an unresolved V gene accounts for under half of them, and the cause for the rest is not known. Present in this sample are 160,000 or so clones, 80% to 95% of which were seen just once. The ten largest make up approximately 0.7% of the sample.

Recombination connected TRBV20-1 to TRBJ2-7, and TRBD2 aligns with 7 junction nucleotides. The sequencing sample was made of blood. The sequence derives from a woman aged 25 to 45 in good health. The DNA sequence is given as TGCAGTGCGGGAGGGCTATACGAGCAGTACTTC. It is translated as CSAGGLYEQYF.